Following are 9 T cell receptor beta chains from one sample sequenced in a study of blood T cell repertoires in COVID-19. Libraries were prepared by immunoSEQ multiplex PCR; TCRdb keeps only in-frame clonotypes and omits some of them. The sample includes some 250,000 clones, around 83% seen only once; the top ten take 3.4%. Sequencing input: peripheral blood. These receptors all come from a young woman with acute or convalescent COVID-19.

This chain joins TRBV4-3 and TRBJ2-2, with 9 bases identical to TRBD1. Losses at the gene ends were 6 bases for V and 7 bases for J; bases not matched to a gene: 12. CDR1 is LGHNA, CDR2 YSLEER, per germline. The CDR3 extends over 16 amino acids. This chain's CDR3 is CASRRDRAIWDGELFF. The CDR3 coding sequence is TGCGCCAGCAGACGGGACAGGGCGATCTGGGACGGGGAGCTGTTTTTT.

CDR3 in DNA: TGTGCCAGCTCACCACCGATCCGGACCGGGGAGCTGTTTTTT. Amino acids: CASSPPIRTGELFF. The chain links TRBV18 to TRBJ2-2; no clear D. CDR3 length: 14 residues. Per germline, CDR1 KGHSH and CDR2 LQKENI. V was trimmed by 0 bases and J by 5 bases, leaving 7 bases between them.

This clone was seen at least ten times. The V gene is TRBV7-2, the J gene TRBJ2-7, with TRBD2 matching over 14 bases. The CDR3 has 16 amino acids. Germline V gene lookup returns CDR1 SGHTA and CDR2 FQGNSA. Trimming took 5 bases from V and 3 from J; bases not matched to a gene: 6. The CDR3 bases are TGTGCCAGCAGCGCAGAGACTAGCGGGAGGGGCTACGAGCAGTACTTC. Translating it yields CASSAETSGRGYEQYF.

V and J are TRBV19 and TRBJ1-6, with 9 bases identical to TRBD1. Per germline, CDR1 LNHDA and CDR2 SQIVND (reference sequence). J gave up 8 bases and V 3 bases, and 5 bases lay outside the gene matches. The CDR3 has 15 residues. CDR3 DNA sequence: TGTGCCAGTAGTATTCTGGGACAGGGCTATTCACCCCTCCACTTT. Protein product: CASSILGQGYSPLHF.

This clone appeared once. The CDR3 DNA reads as TGTGCCAGCAGCTTGGTGGCAGGGGCGGGCGAGACCCAGTACTTC. This translates into CASSLVAGAGETQYF. The V gene is TRBV5-6, the J gene TRBJ2-5, with D tentatively TRBD1 (6 bases). Germline CDR1 SGHDT, CDR2 YYEEEE. V was cut by 0 bases and J by 5 bases, with 14 bases left in between. This CDR3 region has 15 residues.

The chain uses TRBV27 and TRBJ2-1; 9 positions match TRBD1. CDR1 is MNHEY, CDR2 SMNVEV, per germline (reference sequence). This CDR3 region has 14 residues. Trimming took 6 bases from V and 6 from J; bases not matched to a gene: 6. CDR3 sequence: CASSWDRVSNEQFF. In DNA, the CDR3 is TGTGCCAGCAGCTGGGACAGGGTGTCCAATGAGCAGTTCTTC.

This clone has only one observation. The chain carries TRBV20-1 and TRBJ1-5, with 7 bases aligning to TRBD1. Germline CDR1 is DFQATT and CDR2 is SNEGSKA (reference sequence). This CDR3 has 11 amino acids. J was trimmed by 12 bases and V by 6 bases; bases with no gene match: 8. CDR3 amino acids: CSAPGTAIQHF. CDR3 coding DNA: TGCAGTGCCCCCGGGACAGCTATCCAGCATTTT.

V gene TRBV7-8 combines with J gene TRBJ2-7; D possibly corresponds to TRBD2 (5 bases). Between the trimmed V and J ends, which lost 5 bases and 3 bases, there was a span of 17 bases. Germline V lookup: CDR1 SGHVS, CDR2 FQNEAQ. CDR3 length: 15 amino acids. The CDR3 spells CASSRTGLAYYEQYF. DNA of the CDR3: TGTGCCAGCAGCCGAACCGGCCTAGCCTACTACGAGCAGTACTTC.

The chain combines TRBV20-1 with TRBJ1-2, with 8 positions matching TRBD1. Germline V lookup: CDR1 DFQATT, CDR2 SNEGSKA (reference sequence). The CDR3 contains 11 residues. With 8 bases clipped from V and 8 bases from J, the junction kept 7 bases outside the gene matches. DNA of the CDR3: TGCAGTCTGACAGGGGTAGAGGGCTACACCTTC. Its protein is CSLTGVEGYTF.